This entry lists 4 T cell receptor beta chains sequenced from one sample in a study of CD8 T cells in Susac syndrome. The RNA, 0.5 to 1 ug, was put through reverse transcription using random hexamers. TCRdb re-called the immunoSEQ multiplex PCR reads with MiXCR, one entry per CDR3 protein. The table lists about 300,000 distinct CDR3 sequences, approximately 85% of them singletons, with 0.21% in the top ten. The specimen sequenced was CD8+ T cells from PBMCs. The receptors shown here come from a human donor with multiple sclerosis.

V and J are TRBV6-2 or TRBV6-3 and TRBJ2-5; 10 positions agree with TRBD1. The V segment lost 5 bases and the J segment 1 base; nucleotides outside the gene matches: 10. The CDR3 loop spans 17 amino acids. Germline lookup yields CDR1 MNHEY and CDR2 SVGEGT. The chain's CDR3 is CASSNTYRDRGQETQYF. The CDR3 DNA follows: TGTGCCAGCAGTAACACCTACCGGGACAGGGGCCAAGAGACCCAGTACTTC.

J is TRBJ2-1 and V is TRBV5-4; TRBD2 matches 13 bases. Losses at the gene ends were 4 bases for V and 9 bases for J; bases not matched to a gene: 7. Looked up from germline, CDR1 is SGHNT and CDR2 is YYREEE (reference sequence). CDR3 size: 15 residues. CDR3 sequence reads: CASSTGLAGYGEQFF. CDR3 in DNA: TGTGCCAGCAGCACGGGACTAGCGGGATATGGTGAGCAGTTCTTC.

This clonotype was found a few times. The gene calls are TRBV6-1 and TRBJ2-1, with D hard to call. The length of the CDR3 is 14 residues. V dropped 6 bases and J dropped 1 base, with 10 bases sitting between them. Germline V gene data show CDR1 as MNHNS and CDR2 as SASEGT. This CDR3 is CASSPSASYNEQFF. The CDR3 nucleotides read TGTGCCAGCAGCCCTAGTGCATCCTACAATGAGCAGTTCTTC.

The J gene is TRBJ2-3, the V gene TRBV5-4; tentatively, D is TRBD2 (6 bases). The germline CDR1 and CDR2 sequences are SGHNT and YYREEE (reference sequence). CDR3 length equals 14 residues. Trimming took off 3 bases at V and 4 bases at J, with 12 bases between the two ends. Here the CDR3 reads CASSSFGGADTQYF. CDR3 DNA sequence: TGTGCCAGCAGCTCGTTCGGCGGGGCAGATACGCAGTATTTT.